The sequence of this T cell receptor (beta chain) was determined in a study of blood T cell repertoires in COVID-19. Study-level information: The analysed material was cDNA or gDNA that came from T cells, B-cell-depleted T cells, or PBMCs.

Profiled with immunoSEQ multiplex PCR; TCRdb holds only in-frame clones, not every one. The top ten hold 3% of the sample, which has a few hundred thousand clones, roughly 87% seen once. Sequences were obtained from PBMCs or T cells enriched from blood (not recorded which). The sequence was obtained from a woman in her twenties or thirties who had recovered from COVID-19.

In DNA, the CDR3 is TGTGCCAGCAGCCGGGCCCTGGCGAGCGGGAGTGTAAGCTCCTACGAGCAGTACTTC. Translated, it gives CASSRALASGSVSSYEQYF. V usage is TRBV5-4 and J usage is TRBJ2-7; 8 nucleotides align to TRBD2. Germline CDR1 reads SGHNT; CDR2 reads YYREEE (reference sequence). This CDR3 is 19 amino acids long. The J segment lost 0 bases and the V segment lost 4 bases, leaving 18 bases of the junction unmatched. The variable domain in full, with the rest retrieved from reference TRBV5-4 and TRBJ2-7, is ETGVTQSPTHLIKTRGQQVTLRCSSQSGHNTVSWYQQALGQGPQFIFQYYREEENGRGNFPPRFSGLQFPNYSSELNVNALELDDSALYLCASSRALASGSVSSYEQYFGPGTRLTVT.